This record looks at one TCR beta chain sequence and its context. The ends lost 5 bases at V and 6 bases at J; junction bases unmatched: 15. The CDR3 sequence is 18 residues long. Germline assignment: CDR1 SGHTA and CDR2 FQGNSA. The record originates from a study of shared T cell receptors in the human thymus. Some clones are missing from TCRdb's copy, which holds only in-frame ones; the method was immunoSEQ multiplex PCR. This sample has roughly 700,000 clones, with roughly 90% found just once. The sample was also linked to a second study, of human thymus T cells. Per that study: Resections from corrective heart surgery provided thymus tissue. What appeared biased in thymic and blood repertoires was the usage of V and J genes.

The chain uses TRBV7-2 and TRBJ2-1; 11 nucleotides line up with TRBD2. The TCR originated in a boy younger than two with a congenital heart defect. Sequenced: thymocytes. The CDR3, as DNA: TGTGCCAGCAGCCTCGGGACTAGCGGAGGCAATCCCACCAATGAGCAGTTCTTC. Translation gives CASSLGTSGGNPTNEQFF.